This TCR beta chain was found in a study of a mutant IDH1 vaccine in newly diagnosed glioma. Whole-study context: Patients received eight vaccinations in weeks 1, 3, 5, 7, 11, 15, 19, 23. General observations from the study: Evidence of vaccine-induced immune responses was documented in 85% to 95% of patients.

The protocol was immunoSEQ multiplex PCR, while the TCRdb copy is restricted to in-frame clones and leaves out a portion. The table includes roughly 52,000 clones, about 80% detected once. On this clone itself: Its target is unknown.

Time point reported: week 23, last vaccination. A 20-mer mutant IDH1 peptide at 300 ug was injected subcutaneously with topical imiquimod. Per germline, CDR1 MGHRA and CDR2 YSYEKL. V was trimmed by 2 bases and J by 3 bases, leaving 11 bases between them. This CDR3 spans 15 amino acids. The genes are TRBV4-1 and TRBJ2-1; D may be TRBD2 (5 bases). This TCR derives from a man in his forties with glioma. This specimen was PBMCs, taken from a glioma patient whose treatment included an IDH1 peptide vaccine. CDR3: CASSQLASIYNEQFF. For the CDR3, the DNA is TGCGCCAGCAGCCAATTAGCGAGCATCTACAATGAGCAGTTCTTC.